This is a list of T cell receptor beta chains from one sample in a study of read filtering for tumor transcriptome and immune sequencing. MiXCR, applied by TCRdb to the reads, yields one record per CDR3 protein. The repertoire holds more than 35,000 distinct CDR3 sequences, with 14% as singletons. Sequences were obtained from a population of CD138-negative cells sorted from bone marrow. The origin of the receptors is a donor over 35 with multiple myeloma. The CDR3 runs from the conserved cysteine through the conserved F or W. The D gene is left open where the match is weak. Clone size is given for some rows only: seen once, a few or many times, or a class if the clone is expanded.

>-|TRBJ1-5|TRBD1|TRBV7-9
CASSLGQGALQPQHF
TGTGCCAGCAGCCTGGGACAGGGGGCTCTTCAGCCCCAGCATTTT
>-|TRBJ1-5|-|TRBV7-8
CASSLEGAQHF
TGTGCCAGCAGCTTAGAAGGGGCCCAGCATTTT
>many|TRBJ2-7|TRBD2|TRBV30
CAWSNSGGYEQYF
TGTGCCTGGAGTAACAGCGGGGGTTACGAGCAGTACTTC
>-|TRBJ2-3|-|TRBV20-1
CSARGGRTDTQYF
TGCAGTGCAAGGGGGGGGCGCACAGATACGCAGTATTTT
>few|TRBJ1-3|TRBD1|TRBV10-3
CAISDRSGGGNTIYF
TGTGCCATCAGTGACCGGTCAGGGGGTGGAAACACCATATATTTT
>many|TRBJ2-5|-|TRBV6-1
CASSEEGIETQYF
TGTGCCAGCAGTGAAGAAGGGATCGAGACCCAGTACTTC
>many|TRBJ1-5|-|TRBV28
CASSLSGTPNQPQHF
TGTGCCAGCAGTTTATCGGGGACACCGAATCAGCCCCAGCATTTT
>many|TRBJ2-7|TRBD2|TRBV20-1
CSARDGGLAGGGEQYF
TGCAGTGCTAGGGACGGTGGGCTAGCGGGGGGAGGCGAGCAGTACTTC
>many|TRBJ2-5|-|TRBV7-3
CASSSGPGGTQYF
TGTGCCAGCAGCTCGGGCCCCGGGGGGACCCAGTACTTC
>many|TRBJ1-2|-|TRBV4-1
CASSQIPGFNYGYTF
TGCGCCAGCAGCCAAATTCCGGGCTTTAACTATGGCTACACCTTC
>-|TRBJ2-6|TRBD2|TRBV5-5
CASRLAGGSGANVQAF
TGTGCCAGCAGACTAGCGGGGGGCTCTGGGGCCAACGTCCAGGCATTC
>-|TRBJ2-3|TRBD2|TRBV2
CAARGVILTDTQYF
TGTGCCGCTCGGGGGGTTATTCTCACAGATACGCAGTATTTT
>few|TRBJ1-5|-|TRBV4-1
CASSQDPLGALNQPQHF
TGCGCCAGCAGCCAAGATCCTTTAGGGGCCCTCAATCAGCCCCAGCATTTT
>many|TRBJ2-5|TRBD2|TRBV6-6
CASSYGRGPETQYF
TGTGCCAGCAGTTACGGGAGGGGCCCAGAGACCCAGTACTTC
>many|TRBJ2-7|-|TRBV6-6
CASSYLDSPSYEQYF
TGTGCCAGCAGTTACCTGGACAGCCCCTCCTACGAGCAGTACTTC
>-|TRBJ2-7|-|TRBV10-2
CVSSDRGIITYERYF
TGCGTCAGCAGTGATCGTGGGATTATCACCTACGAGCGGTACTTC
>-|TRBJ1-2|-|TRBV20-1
CSANRDKYYGYTF
TGCAGTGCTAACCGTGACAAGTACTATGGCTACACCTTC
>-|TRBJ2-3|-|TRBV20-1
CSARGGSFTDTQYF
TGCAGTGCTAGAGGCGGTAGCTTCACAGATACGCAGTATTTT
>many|TRBJ2-3|TRBD2|TRBV7-8
CASSLGTSGGAGDTQYF
TGTGCCAGCAGCCTGGGGACTAGCGGGGGGGCTGGAGATACGCAGTATTTT
>many|TRBJ2-3|TRBD2|TRBV20-1
CSARGRGGQRGDTQYF
TGCAGTGCTAGAGGGCGGGGGGGGCAGAGGGGAGATACGCAGTATTTT
>many|TRBJ2-1|TRBD1|TRBV6-2/TRBV6-3
CASSYDRGKILNERFF
TGTGCCAGCAGCTACGACAGGGGGAAAATCCTTAATGAGCGGTTCTTC
>many|TRBJ2-2|TRBD2|TRBV6-6
CASSYALAGGLGGELFF
TGTGCCAGCAGTTACGCGCTGGCGGGGGGCTTGGGCGGGGAGCTGTTTTTT
>many|TRBJ2-7|-|TRBV18
CASSRTGVSYEQYF
TGTGCCAGCTCCCGAACCGGGGTCTCCTACGAGCAGTACTTC
>many|TRBJ2-1|-|TRBV28
CASSLGGTPKNEQFF
TGTGCCAGCAGTCTCGGCGGTACGCCTAAAAATGAGCAGTTCTTC
>many|TRBJ2-1|TRBD2|TRBV7-2
CASSLGTSGGPEFF
TGTGCCAGCAGCTTAGGGACTAGCGGGGGGCCCGAGTTCTTC
>many|TRBJ1-2|-|TRBV4-1
CASSQETDPYGYTF
TGCGCCAGCAGCCAAGAGACAGATCCATATGGCTACACCTTC
>many|TRBJ2-2|TRBD1|TRBV2
CASSPGTGATGELFF
TGTGCCAGCAGTCCCGGGACAGGGGCCACCGGGGAGCTGTTTTTT
>-|TRBJ1-5|-|TRBV6-2/TRBV6-3
CASRYRGNQPQHF
TGTGCCAGCCGTTACAGGGGCAATCAGCCCCAGCATTTT
>many|TRBJ1-5|-|TRBV4-3
CASSQDWGGQPQHF
TGCGCCAGCAGCCAAGATTGGGGGGGGCAGCCCCAGCATTTT
>many|TRBJ2-1|-|TRBV29-1
CSVEGGRGISEQFF
TGCAGCGTTGAGGGCGGACGGGGGATTAGTGAGCAGTTCTTC
>many|TRBJ1-5|-|TRBV9
CASSRTSGEGNQPQHF
TGTGCCAGCAGTCGTACGTCAGGGGAGGGCAATCAGCCCCAGCATTTT
>many|TRBJ1-2|TRBD1|TRBV5-1
CASSWDRGSYGYTF
TGCGCCAGCAGCTGGGACAGGGGATCCTATGGCTACACCTTC
>few|TRBJ2-3|-|TRBV11-2
CASSILVDTQYF
TGTGCCAGCAGCATACTAGTAGATACGCAGTATTTT
>many|TRBJ2-3|-|TRBV10-2
CASSTLAAFTDTQYF
TGCGCCAGCAGTACCCTAGCAGCTTTCACAGATACGCAGTATTTT
>few|TRBJ1-1|TRBD1|TRBV20-1
CSATGSQGAQSEAFF
TGCAGTGCTACCGGCTCGCAGGGGGCGCAGTCTGAAGCTTTCTTT
>many|TRBJ2-1|-|TRBV10-3
CAISDYPSGNNEQFF
TGTGCCATCAGTGATTACCCCTCTGGGAACAATGAGCAGTTCTTC
>many|TRBJ2-1|TRBD2|TRBV12-3/TRBV12-4
CASRGGLAGNEQFF
TGTGCCAGCAGGGGGGGACTAGCGGGGAATGAGCAGTTCTTC
>-|TRBJ1-1|-|TRBV18
CASSPWLGQLNTEAFF
TGTGCCAGCTCACCATGGCTAGGACAGTTGAACACTGAAGCTTTCTTT
>many|TRBJ2-5|-|TRBV2
CASSESETQYF
TGTGCCAGCAGTGAGAGCGAGACCCAGTACTTC
>many|TRBJ1-6|-|TRBV5-1
CASSAELNNSPLHF
TGCGCCAGCAGCGCAGAACTGAATAATTCACCCCTCCACTTT